The 9 T cell receptor beta chains below were found in one sample sequenced in a study of blood T cell repertoires in COVID-19. TCRdb's copy holds only in-frame clones and misses some; the assay was immunoSEQ multiplex PCR. The top ten clones hold about 1.6% of a sample with about 250,000 clones, around 86% of them seen once. Sequencing was done on a sample of PBMCs or T cells enriched from blood (not recorded which). The receptor source for this set is a man aged 35 to 55 who had recovered from COVID-19.

This clone has just one count. This chain uses TRBV28 with TRBJ2-1; 7 bases match TRBD1. From germline, CDR1 is MDHEN and CDR2 SYDVKM. V lost 10 bases, J lost 0 bases, and 6 bases stayed unmatched. The CDR3 covers 14 residues. The CDR3 sequence is CAIKGASSYNEQFF. The CDR3 DNA sequence: TGTGCCATCAAGGGGGCTAGCTCCTACAATGAGCAGTTCTTC.

The J gene is TRBJ1-2, the V gene TRBV27; D is undetermined. Per germline, CDR1 MNHEY and CDR2 SMNVEV (reference sequence). Trimming removed 0 bases from V and 0 bases from J, with 5 bases in between. The CDR3 length is 14 residues. The CDR3 region has the DNA TGTGCCAGCAGTTTATCGAGAACTAACTATGGCTACACCTTC. Protein product: CASSLSRTNYGYTF.

This sequence joins TRBV11-3 and TRBJ1-1; no reliable D call. The germline V and J ends were trimmed by 3 bases and 1 base, with 9 bases remaining between them. CDR3 length: 14 residues. CDR1 and CDR2 from the germline V gene are SGHNT and YENEEA. The CDR3 DNA follows: TGTGCCAGCAGCTTCGGGGAGGGGAACACTGAAGCTTTCTTT. This encodes CASSFGEGNTEAFF. The full variable domain, completed using reference TRBV11-3 and TRBJ1-1, is EAGVVQSPRYKIIEKKQPVAFWCNPISGHNTLYWYLQNLGQGPELLIRYENEEAVDDSQLPKDRFSAERLKGVDSTLKIQPAELGDSAVYLCASSFGEGNTEAFFGQGTRLTVV.

The V and J genes are TRBV7-6 and TRBJ1-1, with a possible D match to TRBD1 (6 bases). V was shortened by 5 bases and J by 0 bases, with 22 bases between the two germline ends. From germline, CDR1 is SGHVS and CDR2 FNYEAQ. CDR3 length equals 18 residues. The CDR3 protein is CASSPAGGKGDMNTEAFF. Written as DNA, the CDR3 is TGTGCCAGCAGCCCGGCTGGGGGAAAGGGGGACATGAACACTGAAGCTTTCTTT.

The V call is TRBV11-2, the J call TRBJ1-6; possible D gene TRBD1, 6 bases. This CDR3 spans 16 amino acids. V shed 0 bases and J shed 8 bases, with 14 bases lying between them. Germline V gene data show CDR1 as SGHAT and CDR2 as FQNNGV. The CDR3 bases are TGTGCCAGCAGCTTAGAATCACAGGGCTACGATTCACCCCTCCACTTT. Residues: CASSLESQGYDSPLHF.

The V gene is TRBV7-3, the J gene TRBJ2-3; perhaps TRBD1 as D (5 bases). The V gene lost 0 bases and the J gene lost 6 bases, with 7 bases spanning the gap. The CDR3 contains 13 residues. The germline V gene has CDR1 SGHTA and CDR2 FQGTGA. Here the CDR3 reads CASSLTTADTQYF. CDR3 sequence (DNA): TGTGCCAGCAGCTTAACGACAGCGGATACGCAGTATTTT.

The V and J genes are TRBV7-8 and TRBJ1-5; TRBD1 agrees at 7 bases. The CDR3 is 15 residues long. Germline CDR1 SGHVS, CDR2 FQNEAQ. V lost 4 bases, J lost 2 bases, and 5 bases stayed unmatched. CDR3 region: CASSSTGSGNQPQHF. Written as DNA, the CDR3 is TGTGCCAGCAGCTCGACAGGGTCCGGCAATCAGCCCCAGCATTTT. The whole variable domain, filled in from reference TRBV7-8 and TRBJ1-5, reads GAGVSQSPRYKVAKRGQDVALRCDPISGHVSLFWYQQALGQGPEFLTYFQNEAQLDKSGLPSDRFFAERPEGSVSTLKIQRTQQEDSAVYLCASSSTGSGNQPQHFGDGTRLSIL.

The CDR3 here is CASSLPRGQATMGNEKLFF. CDR3 nucleotides: TGCGCCAGCAGCTTACCTAGGGGACAAGCCACCATGGGGAATGAAAAACTGTTTTTT. The chain couples TRBV5-1 to TRBJ1-4; maybe TRBD1 (6 bases). Trimming cost V 2 bases and J 5 bases, with 25 bases left between them. The CDR3 sequence is 19 residues long. Germline CDR1 is SGHRS and CDR2 is YFSETQ.

This chain joins TRBV5-1 and TRBJ2-1; D unclear. The CDR3 sequence is 12 residues long. With 2 bases removed from V and 7 bases from J, the gap between germline ends came to 7 bases. Germline V CDR1 and CDR2: SGHRS, YFSETQ. The CDR3: CASSFSENEQFF. Here the CDR3 DNA reads TGCGCCAGCAGCTTTTCGGAGAATGAGCAGTTCTTC.